Listed below are T cell receptor beta chains from one sample, sequenced in a study of cytomegalovirus exposure and HLA in healthy donors. Assay used: immunoSEQ multiplex PCR; TCRdb lists only in-frame clones, some missing. Here the sample spans around 220,000 clones, around 85% being singletons. The sample taken for sequencing was PBMCs. These receptors all stem from a girl aged 2-10 years in good health and CMV-seronegative. CDR3s include the opening cysteine and the closing phenylalanine or tryptophan. The D gene is left open where the match is weak. Only some rows state a clone size, as once, few, many or a class for expanded clones.

>TRBJ2-5|TRBV4-2|-|TRBD2
TGTGCCAGCAGCCAAGAGGGGGAGGGAACTAAGGGGACGGAGACCCAGTACTTC
CASSQEGEGTKGTETQYF
>TRBJ2-1|TRBV27|-|TRBD2
TGTGCCAGCAGTTTATCGGGACTAGCGGGGGGGGGAAATGAGCAGTTCTTC
CASSLSGLAGGGNEQFF
>TRBJ2-7|TRBV6-5|-|-
TGTGCCAGCAGTACCAGTTCGGGGTCGTGGAACGAGCAGTACTTC
CASSTSSGSWNEQYF
>TRBJ1-1|TRBV19|-|-
TGTGCCAGTTCACTCCTACCACCGGGACATAGTCTACCTGAAGCTTTCTTT
CASSLLPPGHSLPEAFF
>TRBJ2-7|TRBV19|-|TRBD1
TGTGCCAGTAGTACCGGGACAGGGGCCCACGAGCAGTACTTC
CASSTGTGAHEQYF
>TRBJ2-3|TRBV6-5|-|TRBD2
TGTGCCAGCAGTGCTAGCGGGGGGAACACAGATACGCAGTATTTT
CASSASGGNTDTQYF
>TRBJ1-2|TRBV27|-|TRBD1
TGTGCCAGCAGTGAGGGACAGCAAGGTTACTATGGCTACACCTTC
CASSEGQQGYYGYTF
>TRBJ2-1|TRBV27|-|-
TGTGCCAGCAGTCCCTCTTGGGCTAGCGCATCGTACAATGAGCAGTTCTTC
CASSPSWASASYNEQFF
>TRBJ1-3|TRBV13|-|-
TGTGCCAGCAGCCGAATTGGGGGCCAGCCCCGCCCTGGAAACACCATATATTTT
CASSRIGGQPRPGNTIYF
>TRBJ1-4|TRBV5-1|-|-
TGCGCCAGCGGGGTCGAGGGAAGAAATGAAAAACTGTTTTTT
CASGVEGRNEKLFF
>TRBJ2-7|TRBV4-1|-|-
TGCGCCAGCAGCCAACACAGGAACTACGAGCAGTACTTC
CASSQHRNYEQYF
>TRBJ2-7|TRBV5-1|few|TRBD2
TGCGCCAGCAGCTTGGCATCACCGGGACTATCCCCCTACGAGCAGTACTTC
CASSLASPGLSPYEQYF
>TRBJ1-1|TRBV5-1|-|-
TGCGCCAGCAGCCGCCGGGACACCATCCTGAACACTGAAGCTTTCTTT
CASSRRDTILNTEAFF
>TRBJ1-2|TRBV7-3|-|TRBD1
TGTGCCAGCAGCACCGGACAGGGCTCGAATGGCTACACCTTC
CASSTGQGSNGYTF
>TRBJ1-1|TRBV2|-|-
TGTGCCAGCACGGGGAGGGGCAGGGGAATCGGTGAAGCTTTCTTT
CASTGRGRGIGEAFF
>TRBJ1-1|TRBV7-9|-|TRBD1
TGTGCCAGCAGCTTCAGCAGACAGGGGATCGGTTCGAAGGCTGAAGCTTTCTTT
CASSFSRQGIGSKAEAFF
>TRBJ2-7|TRBV11-2|once|TRBD2
TGTGCCAGCAGTTATCATAGCGGGAACTACGAGCAGTACTTC
CASSYHSGNYEQYF
>TRBJ1-4|TRBV6-6|-|TRBD1
TGTGCCACCCGAGACAGGGATAATGAAAAACTGTTTTTT
CATRDRDNEKLFF
>TRBJ2-7|TRBV21-1|-|-
TGTGCCAGCAGCAAAGGTTCGGGAGGGCGGCCCGAGCAGTACTTC
CASSKGSGGRPEQYF
>TRBJ2-2|TRBV5-1|-|TRBD2
TGCGCCAGCAGCTTGGCACTCCTAGCGGGGGATAACACCGGGGAGCTGTTTTTT
CASSLALLAGDNTGELFF
>TRBJ2-7|TRBV27|-|TRBD1
TGTGCCAGCAGTGTATCCGGGACAGGGAGGAACGAGCAGTACTTC
CASSVSGTGRNEQYF
>TRBJ2-7|TRBV19|-|-
TGTGCCAGTAGTATAGGACAGGCCTACGAGCAGTACTTC
CASSIGQAYEQYF
>TRBJ2-1|TRBV11-2|-|-
TGTGCCAGCAGCTTAGTTTTTGCGGGCTTCTACAATGAGCAGTTCTTC
CASSLVFAGFYNEQFF
>TRBJ2-7|TRBV30|-|-
TGTGCCTGGGCGGGGCAGGGCGCTTACGAGCAGTACTTC
CAWAGQGAYEQYF
>TRBJ1-2|TRBV7-2|-|-
TGTGCCAGCAGCTTAGGGACAACTAACTATGGCTACACCTTC
CASSLGTTNYGYTF
>TRBJ2-5|TRBV13|few|-
TGTGCCAGCAGCTTAAAAGGGGGGGGTTGGACCCAGTACTTC
CASSLKGGGWTQYF
>TRBJ1-4|TRBV6-6|-|TRBD1
TGTGCCAGCACCCCCGGGACAGGGGGGAGTTTAGGGAAACTGTTTTTT
CASTPGTGGSLGKLFF